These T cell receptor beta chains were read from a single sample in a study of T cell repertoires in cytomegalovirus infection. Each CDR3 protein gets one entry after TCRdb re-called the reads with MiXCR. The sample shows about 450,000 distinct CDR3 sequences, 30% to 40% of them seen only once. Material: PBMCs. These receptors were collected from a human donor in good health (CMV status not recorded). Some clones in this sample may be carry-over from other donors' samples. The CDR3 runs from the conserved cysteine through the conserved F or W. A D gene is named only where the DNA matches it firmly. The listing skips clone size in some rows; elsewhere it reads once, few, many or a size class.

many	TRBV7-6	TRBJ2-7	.	CASSSGHYSYEQYF	TGTGCCAGCAGCTCAGGACACTACTCCTACGAGCAGTACTTC
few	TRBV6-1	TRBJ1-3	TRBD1	CASSDRDRAGGNTIYF	TGTGCCAGCAGTGACCGGGACAGGGCGGGAGGAAACACCATATATTTT
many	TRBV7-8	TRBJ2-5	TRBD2	CASSPGSLAGQETQYF	TGTGCCAGCAGCCCGGGCAGTCTAGCGGGGCAAGAGACCCAGTACTTC
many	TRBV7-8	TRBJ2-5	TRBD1	CASSPQTDRAETQYF	TGTGCCAGCAGCCCTCAGACAGACAGGGCAGAGACCCAGTACTTC
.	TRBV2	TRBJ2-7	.	CASSEVLGGPPYERYF	TGTGCCAGCAGTGAAGTATTAGGGGGGCCTCCCTACGAGCGGTACTTC
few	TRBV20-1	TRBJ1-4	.	CSARDPPGYGLEKLFF	TGCAGTGCTAGAGATCCTCCGGGGTACGGTCTTGAAAAACTGTTTTTT
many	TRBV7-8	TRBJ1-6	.	CASSLAVGFYSPLHF	TGTGCCAGCAGCTTAGCGGTCGGGTTTTATTCACCCCTCCACTTT
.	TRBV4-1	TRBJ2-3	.	CASSHAGDSTDTQYF	TGCGCCAGCAGTCATGCAGGGGATTCCACAGATACGCAGTATTTT
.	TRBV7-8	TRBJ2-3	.	CASSQGTALGTDTQYF	TGTGCCAGCAGCCAGGGGACCGCCCTAGGTACAGATACGCAGTATTTT
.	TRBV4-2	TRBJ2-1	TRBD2	CASSQDPLAGVEQFF	TGTGCCAGCAGCCAAGATCCGCTAGCGGGGGTTGAGCAGTTCTTC
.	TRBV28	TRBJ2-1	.	CASSLKGEGGAEQFF	TGTGCCAGCAGTTTAAAGGGGGAGGGGGGGGCTGAGCAGTTCTTC
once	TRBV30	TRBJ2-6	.	CAWSVKAGANVLTF	TGTGCCTGGAGTGTAAAGGCTGGGGCCAACGTCCTGACTTTC
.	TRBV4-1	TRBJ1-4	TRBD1	CASSNQGGSEKLFF	TGCGCCAGCAGTAATCAGGGGGGTAGTGAAAAACTGTTTTTT
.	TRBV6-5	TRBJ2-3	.	CASSQIGASTNTQYF	TGTGCCAGCAGTCAGATCGGGGCCAGCACAAATACGCAGTATTTT
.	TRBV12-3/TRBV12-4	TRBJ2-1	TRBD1	CASSLRQGAEDEQFF	TGTGCCAGCAGTTTGCGACAGGGGGCTGAGGATGAGCAGTTCTTC
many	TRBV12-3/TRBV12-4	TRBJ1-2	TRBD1	CASSRGTADYGYTF	TGTGCCAGCAGCCGCGGGACAGCGGACTATGGCTACACCTTC
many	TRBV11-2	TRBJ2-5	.	CASSSGLPTGTQYF	TGTGCCAGCAGCTCCGGACTACCTACAGGGACCCAGTACTTC
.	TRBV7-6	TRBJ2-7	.	CASSSIVSYEHDF	TGTGCCAGCAGCTCAATTGTCTCCTACGAGCATGACTTC
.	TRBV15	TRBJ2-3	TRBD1	CATSRDFGQGPGPDTQYF	TGTGCCACCAGCAGAGATTTCGGACAGGGGCCGGGCCCAGATACGCAGTATTTT
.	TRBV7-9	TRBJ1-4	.	CASSLAWGANEKLFF	TGTGCCAGCAGCTTAGCATGGGGGGCGAATGAAAAACTGTTTTTT
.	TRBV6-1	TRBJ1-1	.	CASSEARMNTEAFF	TGTGCCAGCAGTGAAGCGCGCATGAACACTGAAGCTTTCTTT
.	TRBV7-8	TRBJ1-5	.	CASSRAGDNQPQHF	TGTGCCAGCAGCCGAGCGGGGGACAATCAGCCCCAGCATTTT
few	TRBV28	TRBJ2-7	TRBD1	CASSSNDRGTYEQYF	TGTGCCAGCAGTTCCAACGACAGGGGGACCTACGAGCAGTACTTC
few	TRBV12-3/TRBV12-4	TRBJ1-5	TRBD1	CASHRGEGNQPQHF	TGTGCCAGCCACAGGGGTGAGGGCAATCAGCCCCAGCATTTT
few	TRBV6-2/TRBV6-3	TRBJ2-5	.	CASSYSTPQETQYF	TGTGCCAGCAGTTACTCGACCCCGCAAGAGACCCAGTACTTC
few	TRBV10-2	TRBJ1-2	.	CASSESALRSYGYTF	TGCGCCAGCAGTGAGTCTGCGCTCCGTTCCTATGGCTACACCTTC